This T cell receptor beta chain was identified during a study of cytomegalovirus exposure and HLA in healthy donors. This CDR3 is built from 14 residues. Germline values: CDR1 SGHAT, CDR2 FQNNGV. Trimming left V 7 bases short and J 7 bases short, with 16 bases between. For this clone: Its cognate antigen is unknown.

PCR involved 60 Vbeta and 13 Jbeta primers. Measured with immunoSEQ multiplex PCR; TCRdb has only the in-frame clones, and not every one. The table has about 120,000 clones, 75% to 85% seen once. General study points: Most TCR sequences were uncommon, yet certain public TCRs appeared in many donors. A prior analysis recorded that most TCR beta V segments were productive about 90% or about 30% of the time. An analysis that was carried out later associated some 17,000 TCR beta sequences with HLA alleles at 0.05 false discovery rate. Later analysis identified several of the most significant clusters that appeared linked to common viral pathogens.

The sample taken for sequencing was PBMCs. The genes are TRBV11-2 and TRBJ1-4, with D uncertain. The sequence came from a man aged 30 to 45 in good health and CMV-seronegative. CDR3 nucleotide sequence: TGTGCCAGCAAGTTCGAAACGCGTGTTGAAAAACTGTTTTTT. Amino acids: CASKFETRVEKLFF. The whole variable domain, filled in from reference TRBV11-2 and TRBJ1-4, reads EAGVAQSPRYKIIEKRQSVAFWCNPISGHATLYWYQQILGQGPKLLIQFQNNGVVDDSQLPKDRFSAERLKGVDSTLKIQPAKLEDSAVYLCASKFETRVEKLFFGSGTQLSVL.